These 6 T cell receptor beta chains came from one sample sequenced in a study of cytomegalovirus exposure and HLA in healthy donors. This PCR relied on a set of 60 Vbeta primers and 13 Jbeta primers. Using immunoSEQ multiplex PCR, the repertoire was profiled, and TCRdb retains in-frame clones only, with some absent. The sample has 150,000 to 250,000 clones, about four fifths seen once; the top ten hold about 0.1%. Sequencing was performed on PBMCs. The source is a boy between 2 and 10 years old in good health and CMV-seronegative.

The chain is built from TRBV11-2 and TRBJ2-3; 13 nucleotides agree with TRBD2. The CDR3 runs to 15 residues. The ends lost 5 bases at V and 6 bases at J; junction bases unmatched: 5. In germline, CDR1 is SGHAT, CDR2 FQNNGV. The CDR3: CASSGTSGAWDTQYF. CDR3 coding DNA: TGTGCCAGCAGCGGGACTAGCGGGGCGTGGGATACGCAGTATTTT.

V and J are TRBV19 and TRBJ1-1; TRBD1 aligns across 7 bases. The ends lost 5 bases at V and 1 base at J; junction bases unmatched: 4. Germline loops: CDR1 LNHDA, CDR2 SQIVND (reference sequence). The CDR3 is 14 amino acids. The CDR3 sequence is CASSPGQENTEAFF. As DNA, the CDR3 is TGTGCCAGTAGTCCTGGACAGGAGAACACTGAAGCTTTCTTT.

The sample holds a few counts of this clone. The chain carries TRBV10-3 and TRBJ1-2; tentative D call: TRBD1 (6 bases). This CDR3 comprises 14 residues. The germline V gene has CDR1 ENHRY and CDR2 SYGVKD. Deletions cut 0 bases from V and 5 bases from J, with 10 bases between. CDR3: CAISESHRDYGYTF. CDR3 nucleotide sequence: TGTGCCATCAGTGAGTCGCACAGGGATTATGGCTACACCTTC.

Here the CDR3 reads CASSPRGPNNEQFF. In DNA form, the CDR3 reads TGTGCCAGCAGCCCCAGGGGTCCAAACAATGAGCAGTTCTTC. This chain uses TRBV7-3 with TRBJ2-1, with a weak D call TRBD1 (6 bases). CDR3 length: 14 amino acids. V dropped 5 bases and J dropped 5 bases, with 13 bases sitting between them. CDR1 and CDR2 (germline): SGHTA, FQGTGA.

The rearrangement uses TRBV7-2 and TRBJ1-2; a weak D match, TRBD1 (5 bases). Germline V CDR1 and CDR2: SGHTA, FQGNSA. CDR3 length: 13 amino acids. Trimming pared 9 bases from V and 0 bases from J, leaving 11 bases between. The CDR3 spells CASTTDPNYGYTF. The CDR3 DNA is TGTGCCAGTACGACAGACCCTAACTATGGCTACACCTTC.

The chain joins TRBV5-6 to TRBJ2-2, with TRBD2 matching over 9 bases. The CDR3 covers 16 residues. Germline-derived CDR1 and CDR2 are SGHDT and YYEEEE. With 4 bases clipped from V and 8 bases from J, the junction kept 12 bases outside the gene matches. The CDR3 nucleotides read TGTGCCAGCAGCCCAGGCTTGCGGGGGGGCCCGGGGGAGCTGTTTTTT. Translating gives CASSPGLRGGPGELFF.